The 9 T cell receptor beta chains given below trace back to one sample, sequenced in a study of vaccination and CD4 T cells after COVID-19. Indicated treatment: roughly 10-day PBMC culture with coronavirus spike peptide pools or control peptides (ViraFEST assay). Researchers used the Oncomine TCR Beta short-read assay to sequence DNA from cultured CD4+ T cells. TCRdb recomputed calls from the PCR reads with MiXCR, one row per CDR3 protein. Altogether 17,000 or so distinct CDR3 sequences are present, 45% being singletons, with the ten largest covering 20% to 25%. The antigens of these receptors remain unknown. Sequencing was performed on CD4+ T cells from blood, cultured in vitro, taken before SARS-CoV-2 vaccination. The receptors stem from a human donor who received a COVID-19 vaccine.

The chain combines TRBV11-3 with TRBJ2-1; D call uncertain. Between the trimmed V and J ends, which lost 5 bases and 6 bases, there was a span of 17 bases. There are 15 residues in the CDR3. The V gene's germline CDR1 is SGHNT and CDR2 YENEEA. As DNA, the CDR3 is TGTGCCAGCAGCCACAGTCAGGAAATCGGCAATGAGCAGTTCTTC. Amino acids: CASSHSQEIGNEQFF.

The DNA for the CDR3 is TGTGCCAGCAGCCCGCCCGGGACAGGGACTAGCTCCTATAATTCACCCCTCCACTTT. Its translation is CASSPPGTGTSSYNSPLHF. This rearrangement joins TRBV4-2 to TRBJ1-6, with 9 bases that match TRBD1. V gave up 4 bases and J gave up 0 bases; unmatched junction bases: 10. Germline V gene lookup returns CDR1 LGHNA and CDR2 YNFKEQ. The CDR3 covers 19 residues.

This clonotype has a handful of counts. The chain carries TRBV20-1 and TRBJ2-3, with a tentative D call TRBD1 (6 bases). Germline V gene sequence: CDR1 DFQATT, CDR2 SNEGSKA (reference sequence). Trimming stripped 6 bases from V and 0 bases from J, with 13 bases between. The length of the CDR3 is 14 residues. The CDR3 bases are TGCAGTGCCCCAGGGGCCCCAAGCACAGATACGCAGTATTTT. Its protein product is CSAPGAPSTDTQYF.

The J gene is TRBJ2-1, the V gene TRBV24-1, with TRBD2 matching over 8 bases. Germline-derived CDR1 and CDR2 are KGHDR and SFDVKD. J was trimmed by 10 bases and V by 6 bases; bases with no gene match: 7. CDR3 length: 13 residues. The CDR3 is CATSLAGGLEQFF. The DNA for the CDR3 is TGTGCCACCAGTCTTGCGGGGGGATTGGAGCAGTTCTTC.

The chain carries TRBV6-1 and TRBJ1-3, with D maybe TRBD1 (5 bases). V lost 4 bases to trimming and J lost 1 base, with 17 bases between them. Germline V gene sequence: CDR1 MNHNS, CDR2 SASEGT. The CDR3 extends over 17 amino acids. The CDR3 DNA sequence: TGTGCCAGCAGTGGAGCCGGGACGTTGGTGTCTGGAAACACCATATATTTT. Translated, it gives CASSGAGTLVSGNTIYF.

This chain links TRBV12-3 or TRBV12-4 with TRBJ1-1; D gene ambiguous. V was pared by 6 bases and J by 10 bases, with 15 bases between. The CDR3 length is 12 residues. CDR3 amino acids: CASSQADLVAFF. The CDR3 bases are TGTGCCAGCAGCCAAGCCGACTTGGTAGCTTTCTTT.

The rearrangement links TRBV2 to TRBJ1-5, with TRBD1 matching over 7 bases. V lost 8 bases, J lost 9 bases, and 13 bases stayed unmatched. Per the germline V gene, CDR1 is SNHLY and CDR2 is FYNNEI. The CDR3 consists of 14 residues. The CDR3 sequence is CASSGGDNPRPQHF. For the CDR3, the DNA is TGTGCCAGCTCAGGGGGGGACAACCCAAGGCCCCAGCATTTT.

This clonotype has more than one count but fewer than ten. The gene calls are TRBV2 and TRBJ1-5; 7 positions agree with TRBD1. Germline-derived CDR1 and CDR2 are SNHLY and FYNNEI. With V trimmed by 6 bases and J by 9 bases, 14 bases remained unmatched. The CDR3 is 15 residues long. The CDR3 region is CASRPSGTAIWPQHF. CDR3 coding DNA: TGTGCCAGCAGGCCGAGTGGGACAGCCATATGGCCCCAGCATTTT.

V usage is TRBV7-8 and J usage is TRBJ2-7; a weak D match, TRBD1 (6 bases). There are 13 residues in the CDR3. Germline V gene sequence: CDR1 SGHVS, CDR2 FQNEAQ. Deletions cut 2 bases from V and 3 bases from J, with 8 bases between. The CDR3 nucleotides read TGTGCCAGCAGCTTACTACAGGGCTACGAGCAGTACTTC. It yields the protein CASSLLQGYEQYF. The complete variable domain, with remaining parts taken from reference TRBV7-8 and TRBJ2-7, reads GAGVSQSPRYKVAKRGQDVALRCDPISGHVSLFWYQQALGQGPEFLTYFQNEAQLDKSGLPSDRFFAERPEGSVSTLKIQRTQQEDSAVYLCASSLLQGYEQYFGPGTRLTVT.